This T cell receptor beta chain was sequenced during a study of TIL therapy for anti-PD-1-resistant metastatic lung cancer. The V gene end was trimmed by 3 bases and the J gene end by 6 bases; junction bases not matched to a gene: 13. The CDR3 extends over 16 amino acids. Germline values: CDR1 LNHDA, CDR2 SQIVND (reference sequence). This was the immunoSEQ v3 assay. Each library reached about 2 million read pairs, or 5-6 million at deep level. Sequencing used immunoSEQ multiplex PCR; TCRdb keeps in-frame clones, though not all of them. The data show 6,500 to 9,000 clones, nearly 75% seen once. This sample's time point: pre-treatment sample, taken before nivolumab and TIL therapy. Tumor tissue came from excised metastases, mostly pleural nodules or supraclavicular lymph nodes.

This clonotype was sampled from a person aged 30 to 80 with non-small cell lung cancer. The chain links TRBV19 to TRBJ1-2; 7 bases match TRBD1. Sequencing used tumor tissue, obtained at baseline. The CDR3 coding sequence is TGTGCCAGTAGTATTCTAATCAACAGGGGAGGGGATGGCTACACCTTC. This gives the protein CASSILINRGGDGYTF.